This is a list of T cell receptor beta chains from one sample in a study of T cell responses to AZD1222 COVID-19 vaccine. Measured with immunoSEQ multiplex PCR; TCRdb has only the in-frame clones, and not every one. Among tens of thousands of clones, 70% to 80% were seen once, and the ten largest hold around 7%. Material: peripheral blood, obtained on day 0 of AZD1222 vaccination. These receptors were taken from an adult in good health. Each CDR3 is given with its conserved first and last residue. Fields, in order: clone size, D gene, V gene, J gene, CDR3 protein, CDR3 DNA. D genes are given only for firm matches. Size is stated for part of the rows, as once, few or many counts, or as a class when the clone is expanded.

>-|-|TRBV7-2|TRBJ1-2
CASSPDLSRRGYTF
TGTGCCAGCAGCCCAGACCTGAGCCGGCGAGGCTACACCTTC
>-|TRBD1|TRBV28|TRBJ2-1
CASSTGGEIINEQFF
TGTGCCAGCAGTACAGGGGGCGAGATAATCAATGAGCAGTTCTTC
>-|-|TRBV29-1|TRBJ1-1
CSAPSSFMNTEAFF
TGCAGCGCACCGTCGAGCTTCATGAACACTGAAGCTTTCTTT
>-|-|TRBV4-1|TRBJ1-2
CASSQPDSNYGYTF
TGCGCCAGCAGCCAACCCGACAGTAACTATGGCTACACCTTC
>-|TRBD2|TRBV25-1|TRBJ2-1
CASNRAGAYNEQFF
TGTGCCAGCAACCGAGCGGGAGCCTACAATGAGCAGTTCTTC
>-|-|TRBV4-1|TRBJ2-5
CASSPIGRPETQYF
TGCGCCAGCAGCCCCATAGGCCGTCCAGAGACCCAGTACTTC
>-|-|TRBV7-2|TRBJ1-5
CASSSTIDQPQHF
TGTGCCAGCAGCTCAACAATTGATCAGCCCCAGCATTTT
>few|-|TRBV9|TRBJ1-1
CASSVAGGLRDTEAFF
TGTGCCAGCAGCGTAGCGGGGGGCTTGAGGGACACTGAAGCTTTCTTT
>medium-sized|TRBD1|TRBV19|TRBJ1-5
CASTPEVGQGGRQPQHF
TGTGCCAGTACCCCCGAAGTCGGACAGGGGGGACGTCAGCCCCAGCATTTT
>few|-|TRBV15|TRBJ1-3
CATSRASGGATGNTIYF
TGTGCCACCAGCAGAGCCTCGGGGGGAGCAACTGGAAACACCATATATTTT
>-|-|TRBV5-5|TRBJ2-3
CASSLTSTDTQYF
TGTGCCAGCAGCCTGACAAGCACAGATACGCAGTATTTT
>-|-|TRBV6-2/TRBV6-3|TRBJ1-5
CASSFHNRDYSNQPQHF
TGTGCCAGCAGTTTCCATAACAGGGATTATAGCAATCAGCCCCAGCATTTT
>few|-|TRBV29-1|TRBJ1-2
CSVEESDYNYGYTF
TGCAGCGTTGAAGAGTCCGACTATAACTATGGCTACACCTTC
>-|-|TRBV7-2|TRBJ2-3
CASSLVQVGTDTQYF
TGTGCCAGCAGCTTAGTCCAAGTTGGCACAGATACGCAGTATTTT
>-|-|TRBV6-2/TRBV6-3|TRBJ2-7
CASSYSNYEQYF
TGTGCCAGCAGTTACTCCAACTACGAGCAGTACTTC
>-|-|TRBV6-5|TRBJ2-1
CASSYLGAYNEQFF
TGTGCCAGCAGTTATTTAGGGGCCTACAATGAGCAGTTCTTC
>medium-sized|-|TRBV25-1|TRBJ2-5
CASRSGQTQETQYF
TGTGCCAGCAGGTCTGGACAGACCCAAGAGACCCAGTACTTC
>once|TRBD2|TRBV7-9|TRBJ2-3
CASSLATGGNTDTQYF
TGTGCCAGCAGCTTAGCCACGGGGGGGAACACAGATACGCAGTATTTT
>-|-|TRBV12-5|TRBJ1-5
CASGPPDSNQPQHF
TGTGCTAGTGGCCCCCCGGACAGCAATCAGCCCCAGCATTTT
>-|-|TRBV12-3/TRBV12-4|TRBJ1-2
CASSDTGYGYTF
TGTGCCAGCAGTGATACAGGGTATGGCTACACCTTC
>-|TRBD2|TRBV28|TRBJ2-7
CASRSSGLAGVRYEQYF
TGTGCCAGCAGGAGCTCGGGACTAGCGGGAGTAAGGTACGAGCAGTACTTC
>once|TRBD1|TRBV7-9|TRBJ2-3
CASSPGQGRTDTQYF
TGTGCCAGCAGCCCCGGACAGGGGCGGACAGATACGCAGTATTTT
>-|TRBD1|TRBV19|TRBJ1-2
CASTERRGTGSGYTF
TGTGCCAGTACCGAACGCCGGGGGACAGGGTCTGGCTACACCTTC
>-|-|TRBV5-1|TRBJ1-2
CASSLGDGVPLDGYTF
TGCGCCAGCAGCCTAGGGGACGGAGTTCCGCTCGATGGCTACACCTTC
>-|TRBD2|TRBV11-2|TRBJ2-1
CASSPSRGSYNEQFF
TGTGCCAGCAGCCCTAGTCGCGGGAGTTACAATGAGCAGTTCTTC
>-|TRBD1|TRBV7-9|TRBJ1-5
CASSRGQGNQPQHF
TGTGCCAGCAGCCGAGGACAGGGAAATCAGCCCCAGCATTTT
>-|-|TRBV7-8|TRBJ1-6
CASSFGNISPLHF
TGTGCCAGCAGCTTTGGCAACATTTCACCCCTCCACTTT